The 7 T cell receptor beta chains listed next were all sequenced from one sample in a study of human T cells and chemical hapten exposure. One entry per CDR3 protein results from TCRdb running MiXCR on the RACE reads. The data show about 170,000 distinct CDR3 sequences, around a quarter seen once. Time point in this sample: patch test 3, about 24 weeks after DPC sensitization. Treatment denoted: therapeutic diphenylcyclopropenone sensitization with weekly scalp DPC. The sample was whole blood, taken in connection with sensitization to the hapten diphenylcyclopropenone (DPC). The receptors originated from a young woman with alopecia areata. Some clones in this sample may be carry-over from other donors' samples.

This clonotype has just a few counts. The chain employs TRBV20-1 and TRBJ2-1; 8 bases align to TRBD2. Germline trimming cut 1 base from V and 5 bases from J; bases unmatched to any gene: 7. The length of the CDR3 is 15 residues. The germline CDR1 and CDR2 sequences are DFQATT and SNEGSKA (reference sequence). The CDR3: CSARGLTSGDNEQFF. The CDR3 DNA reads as TGCAGTGCTAGAGGTTTAACTAGCGGAGACAATGAGCAGTTCTTC.

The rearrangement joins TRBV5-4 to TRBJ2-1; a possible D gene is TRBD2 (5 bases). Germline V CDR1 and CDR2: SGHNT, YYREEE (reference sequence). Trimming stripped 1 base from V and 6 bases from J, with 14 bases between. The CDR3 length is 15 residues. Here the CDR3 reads CASSLPPTRGNEQFF. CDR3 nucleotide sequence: TGTGCCAGCAGCTTGCCCCCTACCCGGGGCAATGAGCAGTTCTTC.

DNA of the CDR3: TGTGCCAGCAGCTTGGGGGCCGTGAACATTCAGTACTTC. Its translation is CASSLGAVNIQYF. The chain has TRBV5-6 and TRBJ2-4; D is uncertain. The CDR3 length is 13 residues. The V gene lost 0 bases and the J gene lost 7 bases, with 8 bases spanning the gap. CDR1 and CDR2 from the germline V gene are SGHDT and YYEEEE.

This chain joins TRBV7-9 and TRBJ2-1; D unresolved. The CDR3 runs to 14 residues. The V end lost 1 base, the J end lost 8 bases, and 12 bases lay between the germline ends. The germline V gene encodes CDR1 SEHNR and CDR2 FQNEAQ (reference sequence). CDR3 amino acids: CASSLGNRPDEQFF. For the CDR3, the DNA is TGTGCCAGCAGCTTAGGGAACAGACCCGATGAGCAGTTCTTC.

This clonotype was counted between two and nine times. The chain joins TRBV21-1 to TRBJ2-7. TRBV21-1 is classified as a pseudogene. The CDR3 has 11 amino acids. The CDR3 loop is CASSNQYEQYF. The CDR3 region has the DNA TGTGCCAGCAGCAATCAATACGAGCAGTACTTC.

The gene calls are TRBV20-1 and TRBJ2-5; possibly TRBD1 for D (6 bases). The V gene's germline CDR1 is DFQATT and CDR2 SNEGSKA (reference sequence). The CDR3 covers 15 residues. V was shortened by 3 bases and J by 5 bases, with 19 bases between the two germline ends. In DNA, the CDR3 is TGCAGTGCTAGGACGGAGACAGGATGGGGTGAGACCCAGTACTTC. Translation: CSARTETGWGETQYF.

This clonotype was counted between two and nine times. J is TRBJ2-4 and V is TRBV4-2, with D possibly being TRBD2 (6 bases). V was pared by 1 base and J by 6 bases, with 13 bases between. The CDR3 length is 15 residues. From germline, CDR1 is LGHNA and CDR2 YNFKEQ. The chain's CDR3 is CASSQGRDSTNIQYF. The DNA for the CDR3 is TGTGCCAGCAGCCAAGGCCGGGACTCTACAAACATTCAGTACTTC.